Listed below are T cell receptor beta chains from one sample, sequenced in a study of cytomegalovirus exposure and HLA in healthy donors. Generated by immunoSEQ multiplex PCR, the TCRdb table keeps only in-frame clones and is missing some. The sample lists approximately 160,000 clones, 68% seen once, with 1.4% to 1.5% in the top ten. The sample was PBMCs. These receptors all stem from a man aged 50 or older in good health and CMV-seronegative. Each CDR3 is given with its conserved first and last residue. A D gene is named only where the DNA matches it firmly. The size of a clone is reported for some rows only, either as once, few or many, or as a class for expanded clones.

clone size	CDR3 length	J gene	D gene	V gene	CDR3 protein	CDR3 DNA
-	14	TRBJ1-1	-	TRBV27	CASSFRGTNTEAFF	TGTGCCAGCAGTTTTCGGGGGACGAACACTGAAGCTTTCTTT
-	14	TRBJ1-1	-	TRBV23-1	CASSRGTPNTEAFF	TGCGCCAGCAGTCGAGGCACTCCGAACACTGAAGCTTTCTTT
few	12	TRBJ1-1	TRBD1	TRBV7-9	CASKTGDTEAFF	TGTGCCAGCAAGACAGGGGACACTGAAGCTTTCTTT
-	15	TRBJ1-2	TRBD1	TRBV5-1	CASSPGRGLNYGYTF	TGCGCCAGCAGCCCCGGGAGGGGGCTTAACTATGGCTACACCTTC
-	17	TRBJ2-7	-	TRBV9	CASSVTTGGTPVSEQYF	TGTGCCAGCAGCGTCACGACCGGCGGGACCCCCGTAAGCGAGCAGTACTTC
-	15	TRBJ2-5	-	TRBV29-1	CSVVPGTSYQETQYF	TGCAGCGTTGTTCCCGGGACATCGTACCAAGAGACCCAGTACTTC
-	16	TRBJ2-3	TRBD2	TRBV5-5	CASTLPALAGTDTQYF	TGTGCCAGCACTTTACCGGCACTAGCGGGCACAGATACGCAGTATTTT
-	16	TRBJ1-5	TRBD1	TRBV28	CASSRSRGTISQPQHF	TGTGCCAGCAGTCGATCCAGGGGGACGATTTCCCAGCCCCAGCATTTT
-	15	TRBJ1-5	TRBD1	TRBV19	CASSTLTGWDQPQHF	TGTGCCAGTAGTACCTTGACAGGGTGGGATCAGCCCCAGCATTTT
-	18	TRBJ2-5	TRBD2	TRBV7-2	CASSLRGSSGGARETQYF	TGTGCCAGCAGCTTAAGAGGATCTAGCGGGGGGGCCAGGGAGACCCAGTACTTC
-	13	TRBJ1-2	-	TRBV7-9	CASSLGQNYGYTF	TGTGCCAGCAGCCTCGGACAGAACTATGGCTACACCTTC
few	14	TRBJ2-7	-	TRBV4-2	CASSQDSLMEEQYF	TGTGCCAGCAGCCAAGATTCCTTAATGGAGGAGCAGTACTTC
-	13	TRBJ2-7	-	TRBV6-1	CASSEQALSEQYF	TGTGCCAGCAGTGAACAGGCCCTGAGTGAGCAGTACTTC
-	16	TRBJ1-6	-	TRBV19	CASSISPGGYNSPLHF	TGTGCCAGTAGTATTTCCCCGGGAGGATATAATTCACCCCTCCACTTT
once	16	TRBJ1-2	TRBD1	TRBV7-8	CASSLQGRGHGYGYTF	TGTGCCAGCAGCTTACAGGGCAGGGGGCACGGCTATGGCTACACCTTC
few	20	TRBJ2-2	TRBD1	TRBV5-4	CASSLAAGTAFRSNTGELFF	TGTGCCAGCAGCTTGGCCGCCGGGACAGCATTCCGTTCGAACACCGGGGAGCTGTTTTTT
-	18	TRBJ2-6	TRBD1	TRBV5-1	CASSPGTGGTSGANVLTF	TGCGCCAGCAGTCCGGGGACAGGGGGGACCTCTGGGGCCAACGTCCTGACTTTC
-	15	TRBJ2-1	-	TRBV11-1	CASSLVQGSYNEQFF	TGTGCCAGCAGCTTAGTCCAGGGCTCCTACAATGAGCAGTTCTTC
few	17	TRBJ1-5	TRBD1	TRBV6-4	CASIGRQGANSNQPQHF	TGTGCCAGCATAGGTAGGCAGGGGGCGAATAGCAATCAGCCCCAGCATTTT
-	12	TRBJ1-4	-	TRBV6-5	CASRQGREKLFF	TGTGCCAGCAGACAGGGCCGTGAAAAACTGTTTTTT
once	16	TRBJ2-6	TRBD1	TRBV4-1	CASSSGGFSGANVLTF	TGCGCCAGCAGCTCAGGGGGCTTCTCTGGGGCCAACGTCCTGACTTTC
few	15	TRBJ1-6	-	TRBV6-5	CASSYLGQGNSPLHF	TGTGCCAGCAGTTACCTCGGGCAGGGGAATTCACCCCTCCACTTT
once	15	TRBJ2-3	-	TRBV12-5	CASGLVGGPMDTQYF	TGTGCTAGTGGTTTAGTGGGGGGGCCTATGGATACGCAGTATTTT
once	14	TRBJ2-7	-	TRBV7-6	CASSQDTGPYEQYF	TGTGCCAGCAGCCAGGACACAGGACCCTACGAGCAGTACTTC
-	13	TRBJ1-1	-	TRBV5-4	CASTLRGNTEAFF	TGTGCCAGCACCTTGCGGGGGAACACTGAAGCTTTCTTT
-	15	TRBJ1-4	TRBD1	TRBV6-5	CASSYSGQGSEKLFF	TGTGCCAGCAGTTACTCGGGACAGGGGTCTGAAAAACTGTTTTTT
-	16	TRBJ2-5	TRBD1	TRBV5-1	CASSPGTGGPQETQYF	TGCGCCAGCAGCCCCGGGACAGGAGGGCCCCAAGAGACCCAGTACTTC
-	19	TRBJ2-1	TRBD2	TRBV5-1	CASSSRGGRGLAAYNEQFF	TGCGCCAGCAGCTCAAGGGGTGGTAGGGGACTAGCGGCATACAATGAGCAGTTCTTC
-	15	TRBJ1-1	-	TRBV28	CASSYPLGGNTEAFF	TGTGCCAGCAGTTACCCCCTCGGGGGAAACACTGAAGCTTTCTTT
-	15	TRBJ1-2	-	TRBV7-9	CASSLGGRGNYGYTF	TGTGCCAGCAGCTTGGGAGGGCGGGGTAACTATGGCTACACCTTC
-	14	TRBJ1-5	-	TRBV11-3	CASVEQGRNQPQHF	TGTGCCAGCGTCGAACAGGGTCGCAATCAGCCCCAGCATTTT
-	17	TRBJ2-2	TRBD2	TRBV7-2	CASRWTSGGQNTGELFF	TGTGCCAGCAGGTGGACTAGCGGGGGCCAGAACACCGGGGAGCTGTTTTTT
-	16	TRBJ2-3	-	TRBV15	CATSRPQSQASDTQYF	TGTGCCACCAGCAGACCGCAGTCCCAGGCCTCAGATACGCAGTATTTT
-	14	TRBJ1-1	TRBD1	TRBV7-9	CASSFGTGGDRAFF	TGTGCCAGCAGCTTTGGGACAGGGGGTGATCGAGCTTTCTTT
-	14	TRBJ2-4	-	TRBV10-3	CAIRRGLAKNIQYF	TGTGCCATCAGGCGGGGCTTAGCTAAAAACATTCAGTACTTC
few	11	TRBJ2-1	TRBD1	TRBV6-6	CAIGTANEQFF	TGTGCCATCGGGACAGCAAATGAGCAGTTCTTC
-	15	TRBJ1-1	TRBD1	TRBV7-9	CASSSRRGRGTEAFF	TGTGCCAGCAGCTCCCGAAGGGGGCGAGGCACTGAAGCTTTCTTT
-	17	TRBJ1-5	-	TRBV7-9	CASSPPGGPFSNQPQHF	TGTGCCAGCAGCCCCCCGGGGGGGCCGTTTAGCAATCAGCCCCAGCATTTT
-	15	TRBJ2-1	TRBD2	TRBV7-7	CASSPASGGAFEQFF	TGTGCCAGCAGCCCGGCTAGCGGGGGGGCCTTTGAGCAGTTCTTC
few	15	TRBJ1-1	-	TRBV18	CASSLTDSVNTEAFF	TGTGCCAGCTCACTTACCGACAGCGTGAACACTGAAGCTTTCTTT
-	15	TRBJ2-1	-	TRBV5-1	CASSLATGDWYEQFF	TGCGCCAGCAGCTTGGCAACAGGGGACTGGTATGAGCAGTTCTTC
-	14	TRBJ1-2	TRBD1	TRBV5-1	CASSSGQGIKGYTF	TGCGCCAGCAGCTCGGGACAGGGAATAAAGGGCTACACCTTC
-	14	TRBJ1-2	-	TRBV12-5	CASGSTVPNYGYTF	TGTGCTAGTGGTTCGACAGTACCTAACTATGGCTACACCTTC
-	10	TRBJ1-1	-	TRBV2	CASSQTEAFF	TGTGCCAGCAGCCAAACTGAAGCTTTCTTT
-	16	TRBJ1-1	TRBD1	TRBV6-6	CASSRGQGAWNTEAFF	TGTGCCAGCAGCCGGGGACAGGGGGCTTGGAACACTGAAGCTTTCTTT
-	13	TRBJ1-2	TRBD1	TRBV6-6	CASMLGGAYGYTF	TGTGCCAGCATGTTAGGGGGCGCCTATGGCTACACCTTC
-	15	TRBJ2-7	TRBD1	TRBV28	CASSLGRQGTREQYF	TGTGCCAGCAGTTTGGGTAGACAGGGGACCCGAGAGCAGTACTTC
once	13	TRBJ2-7	-	TRBV7-6	CASTTGTSYEQYF	TGTGCCAGCACCACAGGGACCTCCTACGAGCAGTACTTC
few	12	TRBJ2-7	-	TRBV5-4	CASSLVGAEQYF	TGTGCCAGCAGCTTGGTAGGGGCCGAGCAGTACTTC
-	13	TRBJ1-1	-	TRBV10-1	CASRTEMNTEAFF	TGCGCCAGTAGGACAGAAATGAACACTGAAGCTTTCTTT
-	15	TRBJ2-2	TRBD1	TRBV27	CASSLRGRNTGELFF	TGTGCCAGCAGTCTCAGGGGGAGGAACACCGGGGAGCTGTTTTTT
-	16	TRBJ2-7	-	TRBV7-8	CASSLGGGANTYEQYF	TGTGCCAGCAGCTTAGGAGGAGGGGCGAATACCTACGAGCAGTACTTC
-	16	TRBJ2-2	TRBD1	TRBV19	CASSIGDRANTGELFF	TGTGCCAGTAGTATCGGGGACAGGGCTAACACCGGGGAGCTGTTTTTT
-	19	TRBJ1-1	-	TRBV10-3	CAISESRGSFGRGNTEAFF	TGTGCCATCAGTGAGTCGAGGGGATCTTTTGGCAGGGGGAACACTGAAGCTTTCTTT